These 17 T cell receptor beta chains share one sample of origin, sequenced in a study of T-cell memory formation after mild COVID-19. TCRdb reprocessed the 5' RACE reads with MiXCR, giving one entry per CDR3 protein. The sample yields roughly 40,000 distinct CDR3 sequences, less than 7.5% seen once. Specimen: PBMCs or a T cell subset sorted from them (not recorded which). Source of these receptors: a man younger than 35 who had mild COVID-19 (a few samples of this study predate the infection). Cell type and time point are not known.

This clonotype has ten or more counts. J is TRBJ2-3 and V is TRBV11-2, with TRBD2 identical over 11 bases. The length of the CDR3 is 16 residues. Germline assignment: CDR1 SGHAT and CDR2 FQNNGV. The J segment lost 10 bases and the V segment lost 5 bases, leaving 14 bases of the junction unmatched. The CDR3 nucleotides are TGTGCCAGCAGCACCTCCGGTAGTAGCGGGGGGGTTTCGCAGTATTTT. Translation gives CASSTSGSSGGVSQYF. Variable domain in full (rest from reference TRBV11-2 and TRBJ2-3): EAGVAQSPRYKIIEKRQSVAFWCNPISGHATLYWYQQILGQGPKLLIQFQNNGVVDDSQLPKDRFSAERLKGVDSTLKIQPAKLEDSAVYLCASSTSGSSGGVSQYFGPGTRLTVL.

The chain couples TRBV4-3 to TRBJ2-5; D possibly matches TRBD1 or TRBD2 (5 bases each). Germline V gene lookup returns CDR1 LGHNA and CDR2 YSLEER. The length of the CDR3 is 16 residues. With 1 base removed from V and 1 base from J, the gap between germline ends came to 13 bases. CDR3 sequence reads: CASSQGGRQGQETQYF. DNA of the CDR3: TGCGCCAGCAGCCAAGGGGGACGGCAGGGCCAAGAGACCCAGTACTTC.

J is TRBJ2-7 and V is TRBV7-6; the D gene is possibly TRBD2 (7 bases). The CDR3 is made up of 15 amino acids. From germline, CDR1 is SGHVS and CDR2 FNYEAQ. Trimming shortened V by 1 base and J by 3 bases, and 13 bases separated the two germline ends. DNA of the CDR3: TGTGCCAGCAGCTTAGGTGCGGGGGCCCTCTACGAGCAGTACTTC. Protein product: CASSLGAGALYEQYF.

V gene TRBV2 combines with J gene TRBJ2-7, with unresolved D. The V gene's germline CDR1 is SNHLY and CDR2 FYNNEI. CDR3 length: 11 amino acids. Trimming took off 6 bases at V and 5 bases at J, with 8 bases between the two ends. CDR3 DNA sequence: TGTGCCAGCAGGGACCTCGACGAGCAGTACTTC. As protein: CASRDLDEQYF. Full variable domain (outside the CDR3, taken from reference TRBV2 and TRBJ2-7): EPEVTQTPSHQVTQMGQEVILRCVPISNHLYFYWYRQILGQKVEFLVSFYNNEISEKSEIFDDQFSVERPDGSNFTLKIRSTKLEDSAMYFCASRDLDEQYFGPGTRLTVT.

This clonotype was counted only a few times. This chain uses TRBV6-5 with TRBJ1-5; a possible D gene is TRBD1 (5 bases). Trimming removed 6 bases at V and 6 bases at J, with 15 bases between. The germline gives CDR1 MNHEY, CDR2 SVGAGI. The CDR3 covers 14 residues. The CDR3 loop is CASRPSIGGQPQHF. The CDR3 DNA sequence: TGTGCCAGCAGACCATCGATTGGGGGTCAGCCCCAGCATTTT.

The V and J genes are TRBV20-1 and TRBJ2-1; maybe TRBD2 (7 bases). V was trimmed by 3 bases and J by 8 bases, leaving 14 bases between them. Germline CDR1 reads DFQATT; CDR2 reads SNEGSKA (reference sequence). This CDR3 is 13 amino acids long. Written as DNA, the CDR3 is TGCAGTGCTAGTCGGGGGGCGGTGGATGAGCAGTTCTTC. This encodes CSASRGAVDEQFF.

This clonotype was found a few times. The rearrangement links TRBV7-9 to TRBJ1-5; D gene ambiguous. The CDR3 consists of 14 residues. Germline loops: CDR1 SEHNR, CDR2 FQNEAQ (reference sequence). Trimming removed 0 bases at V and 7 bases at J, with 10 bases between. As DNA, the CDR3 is TGTGCCAGCAGCTTAGCCCCCGTAAGCCAGCCCCAGCATTTT. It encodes CASSLAPVSQPQHF. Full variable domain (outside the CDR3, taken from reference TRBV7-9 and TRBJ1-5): DTGVSQNPRHKITKRGQNVTFRCDPISEHNRLYWYRQTLGQGPEFLTYFQNEAQLEKSRLLSDRFSAERPKGSFSTLEIQRTEQGDSAMYLCASSLAPVSQPQHFGDGTRLSIL.

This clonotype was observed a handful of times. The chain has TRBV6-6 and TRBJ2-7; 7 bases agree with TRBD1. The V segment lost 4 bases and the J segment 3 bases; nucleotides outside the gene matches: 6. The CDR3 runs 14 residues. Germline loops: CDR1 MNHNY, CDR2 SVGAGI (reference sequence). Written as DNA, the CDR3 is TGTGCCAGCAGTTTAAGGACAGGCGTCTACGAGCAGTACTTC. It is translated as CASSLRTGVYEQYF.

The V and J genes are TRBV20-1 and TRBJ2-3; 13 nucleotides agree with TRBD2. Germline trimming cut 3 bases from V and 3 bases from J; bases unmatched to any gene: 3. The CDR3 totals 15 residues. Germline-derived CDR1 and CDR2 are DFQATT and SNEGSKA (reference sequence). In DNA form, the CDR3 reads TGCAGTGCTAGGAGACTAGCGGGGGGTACAGATACGCAGTATTTT. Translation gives CSARRLAGGTDTQYF.

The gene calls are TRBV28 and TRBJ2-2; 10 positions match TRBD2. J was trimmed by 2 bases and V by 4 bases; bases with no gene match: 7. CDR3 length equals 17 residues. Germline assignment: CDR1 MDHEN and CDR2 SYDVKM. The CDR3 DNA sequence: TGTGCCAGCAGTTCCACTGGACTAGCGGAAAACACCGGGGAGCTGTTTTTT. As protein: CASSSTGLAENTGELFF.

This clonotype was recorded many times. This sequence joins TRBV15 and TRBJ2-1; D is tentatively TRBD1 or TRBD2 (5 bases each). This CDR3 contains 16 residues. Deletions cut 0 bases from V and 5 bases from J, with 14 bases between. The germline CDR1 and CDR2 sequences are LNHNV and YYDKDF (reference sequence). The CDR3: CATSRDLRGEDNEQFF. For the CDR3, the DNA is TGTGCCACCAGCAGAGACCTGAGGGGCGAGGACAATGAGCAGTTCTTC.

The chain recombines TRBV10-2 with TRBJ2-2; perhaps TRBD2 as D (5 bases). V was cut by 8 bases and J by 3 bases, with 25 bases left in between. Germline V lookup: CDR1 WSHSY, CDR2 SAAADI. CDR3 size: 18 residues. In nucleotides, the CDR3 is TGCGCCAGCCAACGGGAAATTCGGCGGCGGTGGGACACCGGGGAGCTGTTTTTT. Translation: CASQREIRRRWDTGELFF.

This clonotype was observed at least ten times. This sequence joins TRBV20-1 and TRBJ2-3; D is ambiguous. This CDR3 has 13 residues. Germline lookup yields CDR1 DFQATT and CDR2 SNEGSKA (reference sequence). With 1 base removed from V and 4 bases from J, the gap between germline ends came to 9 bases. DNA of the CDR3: TGCAGTGCTAGAGTTCCTGGCGCAGATACGCAGTATTTT. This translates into CSARVPGADTQYF.

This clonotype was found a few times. CDR3 residues: CASSFSRDRETQYF. CDR3 nucleotides: TGTGCCAGCAGCTTCTCCAGGGACAGAGAGACCCAGTACTTC. V usage is TRBV7-2 and J usage is TRBJ2-5, with 7 bases that match TRBD1. V dropped 3 bases and J dropped 4; count of bases not matched to a gene: 5. The CDR3 is 14 amino acids. Germline V gives CDR1 SGHTA, CDR2 FQGNSA.

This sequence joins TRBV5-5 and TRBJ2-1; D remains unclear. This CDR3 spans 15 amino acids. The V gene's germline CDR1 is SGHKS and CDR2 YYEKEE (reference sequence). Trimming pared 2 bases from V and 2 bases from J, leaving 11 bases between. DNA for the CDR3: TGTGCCAGCAGCTTAAATGAGGCAACCTACAATGAGCAGTTCTTC. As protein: CASSLNEATYNEQFF.

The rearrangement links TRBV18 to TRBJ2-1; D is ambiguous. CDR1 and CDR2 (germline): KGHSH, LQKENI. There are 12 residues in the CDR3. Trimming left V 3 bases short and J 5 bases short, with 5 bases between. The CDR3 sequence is CASSPRHNEQFF. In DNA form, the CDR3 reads TGTGCCAGCTCACCGAGACACAATGAGCAGTTCTTC.

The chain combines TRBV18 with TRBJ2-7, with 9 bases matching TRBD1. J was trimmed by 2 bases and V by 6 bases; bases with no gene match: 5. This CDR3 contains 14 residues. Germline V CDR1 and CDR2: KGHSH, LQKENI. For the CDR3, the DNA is TGTGCCAGCTCCTCCGGGACAGGGCCCTACGAGCAGTACTTC. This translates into CASSSGTGPYEQYF.